Below are 24 T cell receptor beta chains sequenced from a single sample in a study of metastatic and nonmetastatic thyroid tumors. All patients reached thyroid surgery having received no treatment beforehand. TCRdb reprocessed the PCR reads via MiXCR. The sample lists around 20,000 clones, approximately 29% seen once, with around an eighth in the top ten. Sequencing input: blood. These receptors came from a female donor with papillary thyroid cancer or a benign thyroid nodule (not recorded which). Some clones in this sample may be carry-over from other donors' samples.

The V gene is TRBV19, the J gene TRBJ2-5; D might be TRBD2 (7 bases). Trimming removed 5 bases at V and 5 bases at J, with 21 bases between. The germline V gene encodes CDR1 LNHDA and CDR2 SQIVND (reference sequence). CDR3 length equals 16 residues. In DNA, the CDR3 is TGTGCCAGTAGTTCGAAGCGACTAGGGGGGGTGGAGACCCAGTACTTC. It is translated as CASSSKRLGGVETQYF.

This clone was seen repeatedly, ten times or more. For the CDR3, the DNA is TGTGCCAGCAGCTTAGGAGCGGGAGGAGGCGAGACCCAGTACTTC. Its translation is CASSLGAGGGETQYF. The chain uses TRBV11-2 and TRBJ2-5, with 9 bases aligning to TRBD2. This CDR3 comprises 15 residues. Germline-derived CDR1 and CDR2 are SGHAT and FQNNGV. Germline trimming cut 1 base from V and 5 bases from J; bases unmatched to any gene: 5.

This chain connects TRBV28 to TRBJ1-2, with a weak D call TRBD1 (5 bases). The ends were cut back, 7 bases at V and 4 bases at J, with 22 bases in the middle. CDR3 length equals 16 residues. Germline loops: CDR1 MDHEN, CDR2 SYDVKM. As DNA, the CDR3 is TGTGCCAGCATCACCGCCGTGGGGGTCTTTATCTATGGCTACACCTTC. This codes for CASITAVGVFIYGYTF.

This clone came up many times. The CDR3 here is CASSSLDAGGQDTQYF. The CDR3 bases are TGTGCCAGCAGTTCACTTGACGCGGGGGGGCAGGATACGCAGTATTTT. The chain carries TRBV5-4 and TRBJ2-3; 9 positions match TRBD2. The V gene's germline CDR1 is SGHNT and CDR2 YYREEE (reference sequence). Trimming removed 5 bases from V and 6 bases from J; junction bases left unmatched: 13. This CDR3 is 16 amino acids long.

The J gene is TRBJ2-3, the V gene TRBV7-2, with TRBD2 identical over 8 bases. V was clipped by 0 bases and J by 4 bases; unmatched bases: 3. The CDR3 runs to 15 residues. Germline V CDR1 and CDR2: SGHTA, FQGNSA. CDR3 sequence (DNA): TGTGCCAGCAGCTTAGCGGCGGGAGGAGCAGATACGCAGTATTTT. It codes for CASSLAAGGADTQYF.

This chain uses TRBV4-2 with TRBJ2-7; TRBD1 might be the D (5 bases). The CDR3 runs to 13 residues. V dropped 0 bases and J dropped 6 bases, with 9 bases sitting between them. Germline V gene sequence: CDR1 LGHNA, CDR2 YNFKEQ. In DNA form, the CDR3 reads TGTGCCAGCAGCCAAGAACCAGGGTCCGAGCAGTACTTC. It codes for CASSQEPGSEQYF.

This clone was observed a few times. In DNA, the CDR3 is TGTGCCAGCAGTTTTAGTACAGGGCGGCTACACCTCCACTTT. Residues: CASSFSTGRLHLHF. The rearrangement uses TRBV27 and TRBJ1-6; D perhaps matches TRBD1 (6 bases). The CDR3 consists of 14 residues. V was trimmed by 3 bases and J by 15 bases, leaving 18 bases between them. Germline CDR1 and CDR2: MNHEY and SMNVEV (reference sequence).

Relative to its sample, this clone is medium-sized. The chain is built from TRBV12-3 or TRBV12-4 and TRBJ2-7; TRBD1 matches at 9 bases. The CDR3 has 12 residues. V lost 8 bases to trimming and J lost 6 bases; unmatched junction nucleotides: 5. The chain's CDR3 is CASGTGSREQYF. The CDR3 DNA reads as TGTGCCAGCGGGACAGGGTCACGCGAGCAGTACTTC.

The V call is TRBV3-1, the J call TRBJ1-2; maybe TRBD1 (6 bases). Germline V gene sequence: CDR1 LGHDT, CDR2 YNNKEL (reference sequence). The CDR3 covers 16 residues. The V end was cut by 0 bases, the J end by 4 bases, with 15 bases between. In DNA, the CDR3 is TGTGCCAGCAGCCAAGATATGGGGGCGGGCTTCTATGGCTACACCTTC. Residues: CASSQDMGAGFYGYTF.

This clone was detected many times. The chain carries TRBV12-3 or TRBV12-4 and TRBJ1-4; perhaps TRBD1 as D (5 bases). The CDR3 sequence is 14 residues long. V was pared by 3 bases and J by 7 bases, with 12 bases between. The CDR3 DNA follows: TGTGCCAGCAGTTTCAATAGGGGCGGTGAAAAACTGTTTTTT. Translation: CASSFNRGGEKLFF.

The rearrangement joins TRBV15 to TRBJ2-7; 12 bases are a match to TRBD2. This CDR3 has 16 residues. Looked up from germline, CDR1 is LNHNV and CDR2 is YYDKDF (reference sequence). J lost 3 bases, V lost 1 base, and 4 bases had no gene match. The CDR3 DNA reads TGTGCCACCAGCAGAGTCGGACTAGCGGGAAACTACGAGCAGTACTTC. Translation gives CATSRVGLAGNYEQYF.

This clone was detected many times. The J gene is TRBJ2-7, the V gene TRBV19, with 7 positions matching TRBD1. The CDR3 spans 14 residues. CDR1 and CDR2 (germline): LNHDA, SQIVND (reference sequence). Germline trimming cut 5 bases from V and 5 bases from J; bases unmatched to any gene: 9. Here the CDR3 reads CASSPLDRDDEQYF. The CDR3 region has the DNA TGTGCCAGTAGTCCATTAGACAGGGACGACGAGCAGTACTTC.

The chain employs TRBV12-3 or TRBV12-4 and TRBJ1-1; D ambiguous. Trimming pared 6 bases from V and 1 base from J, leaving 12 bases between. This CDR3 has 14 amino acids. This CDR3 is CASSSRTRNTEAFF. The CDR3 DNA reads TGTGCCAGCAGCTCTAGGACGAGGAACACTGAAGCTTTCTTT.

The V call is TRBV20-1, the J call TRBJ1-1; possibly TRBD1 for D (5 bases). This CDR3 spans 13 amino acids. V lost 3 bases to trimming and J lost 1 base, with 9 bases between them. Germline CDR1 DFQATT, CDR2 SNEGSKA (reference sequence). The CDR3, as DNA: TGCAGTGCTAGTCGGGACGGGAACACTGAAGCTTTCTTT. Amino acid sequence: CSASRDGNTEAFF.

The V gene is TRBV11-2, the J gene TRBJ2-7; 7 positions match TRBD1. This CDR3 is built from 15 residues. Trimming at V came to 3 bases and at J to 0 bases, leaving 5 bases not matched to a gene. Germline V gene data show CDR1 as SGHAT and CDR2 as FQNNGV. CDR3 loop: CASSFRDSFSYEQYF. The CDR3 DNA reads as TGTGCCAGCAGCTTCCGGGACAGCTTCTCCTACGAGCAGTACTTC.

The chain carries TRBV7-2 and TRBJ1-4; D unclear. Per the germline V gene, CDR1 is SGHTA and CDR2 is FQGNSA. The CDR3 is made up of 14 amino acids. The germline V and J ends were trimmed by 3 bases and 1 base, with 6 bases remaining between them. CDR3 region: CASSLAGTNEKLFF. The CDR3 region has the DNA TGTGCCAGCAGCTTGGCAGGAACTAATGAAAAACTGTTTTTT.

This clone is labeled medium-sized. The gene calls are TRBV28 and TRBJ2-7; possible D gene TRBD1, 6 bases. The CDR3 contains 13 residues. V was clipped by 6 bases and J by 0 bases, with 9 bases between them. Germline lookup yields CDR1 MDHEN and CDR2 SYDVKM. CDR3 in DNA: TGTGCCAGCAGCAGAGGGGGCTCCTACGAGCAGTACTTC. Encoded protein: CASSRGGSYEQYF.

This clone has a count of ten or more. This chain links TRBV6-1 with TRBJ2-1; 14 positions agree with TRBD2. This CDR3 has 15 residues. Trimming cost V 6 bases and J 9 bases; bases outside gene matches: 7. The germline V gene has CDR1 MNHNS and CDR2 SASEGT. Here the CDR3 DNA reads TGTGCCAGCAGCCGACTAGCGGGAGGGGTTATTGAGCAGTTCTTC. Encoded protein: CASSRLAGGVIEQFF.

Only a few counts were recorded for this clone. The chain couples TRBV6-1 to TRBJ2-7; a weak D match, TRBD1 (6 bases). Trimming shortened V by 2 bases and J by 3 bases, and 14 bases separated the two germline ends. The CDR3 is 15 amino acids. From germline, CDR1 is MNHNS and CDR2 SASEGT. CDR3 sequence reads: CASSEYAGADYEQYF. The CDR3, as DNA: TGTGCCAGCAGTGAATACGCAGGGGCTGACTACGAGCAGTACTTC.

In this sample, this clone turned up many times. The chain combines TRBV7-6 with TRBJ2-3, with D tentatively TRBD2 (6 bases). This CDR3 region has 13 residues. Germline V gene lookup returns CDR1 SGHVS and CDR2 FNYEAQ. The V and J ends lost 7 bases and 1 base respectively, with 9 bases between them. The DNA of the CDR3 is TGTGCCAGCAAAGGGACTGGCACAGATACGCAGTATTTT. Encoded protein: CASKGTGTDTQYF.

This rearrangement joins TRBV19 to TRBJ2-3; D may be TRBD1 (5 bases). The CDR3 spans 14 residues. The V gene lost 4 bases and the J gene lost 4 bases, with 12 bases spanning the gap. Germline-derived CDR1 and CDR2 are LNHDA and SQIVND (reference sequence). CDR3 nucleotide sequence: TGTGCCAGTAGTAAGACAGTAGCTGCAGATACGCAGTATTTT. It specifies CASSKTVAADTQYF.

Remarks on this clone: This clone may be a read error of a much larger clone one base away. The same CDR3 is also encoded by other DNA sequences in this sample. V and J are TRBV4-1 and TRBJ2-1; D could derive from TRBD1 or TRBD2 (5 bases each). The CDR3 extends over 16 amino acids. The germline V gene has CDR1 MGHRA and CDR2 YSYEKL. V was clipped by 0 bases and J by 10 bases, with 19 bases between them. CDR3 residues: CASSQDARGRIPEQFF. In nucleotides, the CDR3 is TGCGCCAGCAGCCAAGATGCCCGGGGACGGATACCCGAGCAGTTCTTC.

This clone is judged medium-sized. The V and J genes are TRBV6-1 and TRBJ1-1; a possible D gene is TRBD1 (5 bases). In germline, CDR1 is MNHNS, CDR2 SASEGT. V lost 6 bases to trimming and J lost 2 bases, with 16 bases between them. The CDR3 has 15 amino acids. CDR3 residues: CASSEAGTANTEAFF. The CDR3 DNA follows: TGTGCCAGCAGCGAGGCCGGGACGGCAAACACTGAAGCTTTCTTT.

The chain employs TRBV10-3 and TRBJ2-7; 8 nucleotides align to TRBD2. The CDR3 has 16 residues. The junction had 9 bases not matched to a gene; V was cut back by 3 bases and J by 2 bases. CDR1 ENHRY and CDR2 SYGVKD come from the germline V gene. CDR3 amino acids: CAISDARSGRPYEQYF. The CDR3 DNA reads as TGTGCCATCAGTGACGCTAGGAGCGGGAGACCCTACGAGCAGTACTTC.